The rows below give T cell receptor beta chains drawn from one sample of a study of blood T cell repertoires in COVID-19. This table comes from immunoSEQ multiplex PCR, and its TCRdb copy is limited to in-frame clones, with some not included. The table includes approximately 530,000 clones, roughly 91% detected once. The sequenced sample was peripheral blood. These receptors all come from a woman in her forties or fifties with COVID-19, enrolled during active disease. CDR3s include the opening cysteine and the closing phenylalanine or tryptophan. Each record gives: CDR3 length, clone size, J gene, V gene, D gene, CDR3 DNA, CDR3 protein. D genes are given only for firm matches. Size is omitted from some rows. Given values are once, few, many or a class for expanded clones.

13 NA TRBJ2-3 TRBV25-1 NA TGTGCCATCAGGGGTGAAGGGGCAGATACGCAGTATTTT CAIRGEGADTQYF
12 NA TRBJ1-1 TRBV7-2 NA TGTGCCAGCAGCTCCCTTAGCACTGAAGCTTTCTTT CASSSLSTEAFF
14 NA TRBJ1-2 TRBV6-5 NA TGTGCCAGCAGCCTACGGCCAGGGAACTATGGCTACACCTTC CASSLRPGNYGYTF
14 once TRBJ1-4 TRBV7-2 TRBD1 TGTGCCAGCAGCTTAGCCGGGACAGGGGAAAAACTGTTTTTT CASSLAGTGEKLFF
13 once TRBJ1-6 TRBV3-1/TRBV3-2 NA TGTGCCAGCAGCCCACACACGCCGGGAACCCTCCACTTT CASSPHTPGTLHF
16 NA TRBJ2-3 TRBV4-2 TRBD2 TGTGCCAGCAGCCAAAGACTAGCGGGGGTCACAGATACGCAGTATTTT CASSQRLAGVTDTQYF
14 once TRBJ1-6 TRBV19 NA TGTGCCAGTAGTGTTGGAAGAGGTAATTCACCCCTCCACTTT CASSVGRGNSPLHF
19 NA TRBJ2-1 TRBV4-1 TRBD2 TGCGCCAGCAGCCAGGGGACTAGCGGGATCCCGAGCTCCTACAATGAGCAGTTCTTC CASSQGTSGIPSSYNEQFF
14 NA TRBJ2-1 TRBV19 TRBD2 TGTGCCAGTAGTAAGCGGGGGGCCAACAATGAGCAGTTCTTC CASSKRGANNEQFF
14 NA TRBJ2-1 TRBV30 NA TGTGCCTGGAGTACAGAACTAGCTACGTATGAGCAGTTCTTC CAWSTELATYEQFF
16 NA TRBJ2-5 TRBV7-9 NA TGTGCCAGCAGCACAGGAAGCGACGGCACGAGGGAGACCCAGTACTTC CASSTGSDGTRETQYF
13 NA TRBJ1-1 TRBV15 NA TGTGCCACCAGCAGAGTAGTGACAGTTGAAGCTTTCTTT CATSRVVTVEAFF
13 NA TRBJ1-2 TRBV6-5 NA TGTGCCAGCAGGACGGGTTTGGACTATGGCTACACCTTC CASRTGLDYGYTF
15 NA TRBJ1-5 TRBV13 NA TGTGCCAGCAGCTTAGGCCTCAGGGACAATCAGCCCCAGCATTTT CASSLGLRDNQPQHF